This TCR beta chain was profiled in a study of T cells in Graves' hyperthyroidism and ophthalmopathy. Findings and limits, study-wide: Ophthalmopathy was model-predicted a median approximately six months pre-onset. A 13 V-J signature model discriminated ophthalmopathy versus stable hyperthyroidism. Most thyroid clonotypes expanded above 0.001 were also detected in blood.

Concerning this clonotype itself: What it binds is not known.

Diagnosis of hyperthyroidism was new in patients aged 18 to 65, and its duration was under 2 months. The TCR beta CDR3 regions underwent amplification using RNA transcripts as the source. RT-PCR in the first round (using the HTBI primer set) targeted the TCR CDR3. Via MiXCR, TCRdb re-called the multiplex PCR reads, giving one row per CDR3 protein. Of approximately 270,000 distinct CDR3 sequences listed, just over 14% are singletons. The ends lost 1 base at V and 7 bases at J; junction bases unmatched: 2. Germline CDR1 and CDR2: SGHRS and YFSETQ. The CDR3 extends over 13 amino acids. The sequence was collected from a woman between 40 and 50 years old with Graves' hyperthyroidism that later progressed to Graves' ophthalmopathy. Sequenced: blood. The chain is built from TRBV5-1 and TRBJ1-2, with 9 bases lining up with TRBD1. The CDR3 sequence is CASSLTGGSGYTF. The CDR3 nucleotides read TGCGCCAGCAGCTTGACAGGGGGCTCTGGCTACACCTTC.